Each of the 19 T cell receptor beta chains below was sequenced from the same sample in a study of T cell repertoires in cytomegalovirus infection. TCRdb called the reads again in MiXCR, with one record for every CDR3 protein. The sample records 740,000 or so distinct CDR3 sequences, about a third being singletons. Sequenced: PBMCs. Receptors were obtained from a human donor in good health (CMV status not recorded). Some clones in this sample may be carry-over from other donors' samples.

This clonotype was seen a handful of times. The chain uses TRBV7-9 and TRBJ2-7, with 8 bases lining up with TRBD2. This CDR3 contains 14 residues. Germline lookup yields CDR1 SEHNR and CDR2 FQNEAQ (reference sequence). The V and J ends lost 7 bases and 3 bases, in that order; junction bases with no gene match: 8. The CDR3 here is CASTEGLGDYEQYF. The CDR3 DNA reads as TGTGCCAGCACCGAGGGACTAGGAGACTACGAGCAGTACTTC.

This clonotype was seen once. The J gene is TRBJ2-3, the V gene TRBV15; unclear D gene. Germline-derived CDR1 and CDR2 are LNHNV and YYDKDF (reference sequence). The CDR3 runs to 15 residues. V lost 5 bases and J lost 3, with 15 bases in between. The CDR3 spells CATSVELHGTDTQYF. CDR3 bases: TGTGCCACCAGCGTGGAGCTGCATGGGACAGATACGCAGTATTTT.

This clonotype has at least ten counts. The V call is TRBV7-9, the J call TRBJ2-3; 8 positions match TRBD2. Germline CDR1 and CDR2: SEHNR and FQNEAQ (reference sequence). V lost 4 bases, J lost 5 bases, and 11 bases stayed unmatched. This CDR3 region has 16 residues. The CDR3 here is CASSSLQSGGQDTQYF. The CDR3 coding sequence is TGTGCCAGCAGCTCTTTACAAAGCGGGGGACAAGATACGCAGTATTTT.

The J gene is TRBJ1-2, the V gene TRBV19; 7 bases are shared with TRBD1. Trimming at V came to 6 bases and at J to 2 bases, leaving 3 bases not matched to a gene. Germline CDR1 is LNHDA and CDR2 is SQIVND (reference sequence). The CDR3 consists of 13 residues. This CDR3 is CASRARGNYGYTF. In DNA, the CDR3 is TGTGCCAGTAGGGCCAGGGGGAACTATGGCTACACCTTC.

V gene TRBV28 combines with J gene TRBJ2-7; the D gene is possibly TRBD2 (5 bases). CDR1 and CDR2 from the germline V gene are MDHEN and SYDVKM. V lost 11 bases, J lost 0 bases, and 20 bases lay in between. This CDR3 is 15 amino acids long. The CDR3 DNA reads TGTGCCGGCAAAGGAGGTTCCTTGAGCTCCTACGAGCAGTACTTC. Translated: CAGKGGSLSSYEQYF.

The CDR3 DNA follows: TGTGCCAGCAGCCAAGATGGGGCCGGGGCAGATGGCTACACCTTC. It translates to CASSQDGAGADGYTF. The V call is TRBV3-1, the J call TRBJ1-2; weak D call: TRBD1 (5 bases). The CDR3 has 15 residues. Germline-derived CDR1 and CDR2 are LGHDT and YNNKEL (reference sequence). Trimming shortened V by 0 bases and J by 6 bases, and 14 bases separated the two germline ends.

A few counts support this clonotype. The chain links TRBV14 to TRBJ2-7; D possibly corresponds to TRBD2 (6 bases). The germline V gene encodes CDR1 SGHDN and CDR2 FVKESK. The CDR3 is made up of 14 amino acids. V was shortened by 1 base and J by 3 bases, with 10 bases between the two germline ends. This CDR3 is CASSQGQDYYEQYF. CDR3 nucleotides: TGTGCCAGCAGCCAAGGGCAGGACTACTACGAGCAGTACTTC. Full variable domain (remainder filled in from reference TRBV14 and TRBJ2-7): EAGVTQFPSHSVIEKGQTVTLRCDPISGHDNLYWYRRVMGKEIKFLLHFVKESKQDESGMPNNRFLAERTGGTYSTLKVQPAELEDSGVYFCASSQGQDYYEQYFGPGTRLTVT.

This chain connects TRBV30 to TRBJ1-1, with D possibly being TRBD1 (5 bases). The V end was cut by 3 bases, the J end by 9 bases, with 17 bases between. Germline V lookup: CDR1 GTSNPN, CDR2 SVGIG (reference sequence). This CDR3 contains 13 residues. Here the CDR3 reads CAWSDFGQGKAFF. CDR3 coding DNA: TGTGCCTGGAGCGACTTCGGCCAGGGCAAAGCTTTCTTT.

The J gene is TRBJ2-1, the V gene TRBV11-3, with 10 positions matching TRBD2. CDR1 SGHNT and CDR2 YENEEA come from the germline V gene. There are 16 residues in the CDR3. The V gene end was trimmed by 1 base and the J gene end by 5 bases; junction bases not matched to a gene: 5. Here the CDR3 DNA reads TGTGCCAGCAGCTTAGCAGCGGGAGGGGTCAACAATGAGCAGTTCTTC. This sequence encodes CASSLAAGGVNNEQFF.

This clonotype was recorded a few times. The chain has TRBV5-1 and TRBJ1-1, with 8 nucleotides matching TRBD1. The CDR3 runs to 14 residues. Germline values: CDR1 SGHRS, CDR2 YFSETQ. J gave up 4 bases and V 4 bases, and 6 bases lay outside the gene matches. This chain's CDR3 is CASSRQGAGTEAFF. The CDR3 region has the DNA TGCGCCAGCAGCCGGCAGGGGGCTGGCACTGAAGCTTTCTTT.

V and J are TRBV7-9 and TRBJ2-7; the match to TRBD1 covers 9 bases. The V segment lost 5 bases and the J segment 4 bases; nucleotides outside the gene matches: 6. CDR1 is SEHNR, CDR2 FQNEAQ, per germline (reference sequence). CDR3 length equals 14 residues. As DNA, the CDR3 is TGTGCCAGCAGCCGAACAGGGGGCGCGTACGAGCAGTACTTC. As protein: CASSRTGGAYEQYF.

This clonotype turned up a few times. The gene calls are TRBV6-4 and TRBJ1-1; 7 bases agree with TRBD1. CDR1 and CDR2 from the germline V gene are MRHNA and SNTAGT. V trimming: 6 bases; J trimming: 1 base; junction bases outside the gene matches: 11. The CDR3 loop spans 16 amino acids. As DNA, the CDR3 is TGTGCCAGCAGCATACGGAGGCAGGGGGGGAACACTGAAGCTTTCTTT. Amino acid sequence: CASSIRRQGGNTEAFF.

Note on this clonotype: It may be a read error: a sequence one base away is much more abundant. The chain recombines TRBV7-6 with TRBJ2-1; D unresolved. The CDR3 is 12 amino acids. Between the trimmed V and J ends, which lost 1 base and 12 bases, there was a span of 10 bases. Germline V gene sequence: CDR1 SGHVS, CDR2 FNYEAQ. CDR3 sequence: CASSLEYDRQFF. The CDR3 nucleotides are TGTGCCAGCAGCTTAGAGTACGACCGGCAGTTCTTC.

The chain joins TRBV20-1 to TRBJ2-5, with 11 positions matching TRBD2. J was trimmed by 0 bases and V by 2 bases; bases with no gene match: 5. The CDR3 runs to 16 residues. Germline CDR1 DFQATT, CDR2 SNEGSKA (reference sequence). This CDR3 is CSARPTSGSHQETQYF. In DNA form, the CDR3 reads TGCAGTGCTAGACCAACTAGCGGGAGCCACCAAGAGACCCAGTACTTC.

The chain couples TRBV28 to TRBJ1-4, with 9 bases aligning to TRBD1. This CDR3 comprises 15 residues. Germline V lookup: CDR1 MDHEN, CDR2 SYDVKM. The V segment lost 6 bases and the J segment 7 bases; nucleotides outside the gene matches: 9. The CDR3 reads CASRPTATGGEKLFF. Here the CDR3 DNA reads TGTGCCAGCAGACCAACCGCGACAGGGGGTGAAAAACTGTTTTTT.

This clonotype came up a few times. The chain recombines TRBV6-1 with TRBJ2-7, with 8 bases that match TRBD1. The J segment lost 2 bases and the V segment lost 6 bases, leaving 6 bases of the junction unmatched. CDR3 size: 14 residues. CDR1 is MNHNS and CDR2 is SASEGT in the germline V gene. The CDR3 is CASRGDRYTYEQYF. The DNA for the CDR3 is TGTGCCAGCAGGGGGGACAGGTACACCTACGAGCAGTACTTC.

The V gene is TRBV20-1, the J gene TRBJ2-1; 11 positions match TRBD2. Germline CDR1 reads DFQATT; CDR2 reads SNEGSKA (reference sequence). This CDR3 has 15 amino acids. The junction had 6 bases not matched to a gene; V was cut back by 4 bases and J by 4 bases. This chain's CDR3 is CSAIDLAGGYNEQFF. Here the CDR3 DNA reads TGCAGTGCTATCGACCTAGCGGGAGGTTACAATGAGCAGTTCTTC.

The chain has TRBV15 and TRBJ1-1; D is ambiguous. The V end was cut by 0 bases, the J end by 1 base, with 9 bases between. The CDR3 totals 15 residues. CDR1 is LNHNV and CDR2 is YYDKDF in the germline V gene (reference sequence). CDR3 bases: TGTGCCACCAGCAGAGATCGGCCGGGGAACACTGAAGCTTTCTTT. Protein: CATSRDRPGNTEAFF.

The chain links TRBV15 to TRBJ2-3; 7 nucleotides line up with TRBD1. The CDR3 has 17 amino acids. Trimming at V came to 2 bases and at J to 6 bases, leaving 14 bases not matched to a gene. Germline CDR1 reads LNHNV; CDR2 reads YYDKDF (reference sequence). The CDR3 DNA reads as TGTGCCACCAGCAGAAAAACAGGGGCACAACAAGTGGATACGCAGTATTTT. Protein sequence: CATSRKTGAQQVDTQYF.